This TCR beta chain was profiled in a study of blood T cell repertoires in COVID-19. Assay: immunoSEQ multiplex PCR; the TCRdb copy retains only in-frame clones and omits some. The sample shows about 130,000 clones, nearly 90% of them seen only once. This clone was seen a handful of times. CDR3 length: 13 residues. CDR1 is LNHDA and CDR2 is SQIVND in the germline V gene (reference sequence). Trimming stripped 6 bases from V and 3 bases from J, with 11 bases between. Sequencing used peripheral blood. The gene calls are TRBV19 and TRBJ1-2; TRBD1 might be the D (6 bases). The sequence derives from a woman older than 75 with acute or convalescent COVID-19. CDR3 nucleotides: TGTGCCAGTAGACCCACAGGGTACTATGGCTACACCTTC. It codes for CASRPTGYYGYTF.